Following are 3 T cell receptor beta chains from one sample sequenced in a study of Ad26.COV2.S vaccination and SARS-CoV-2 variants. Stated treatment: roughly 19 received Ad26.COV2.S at low or high dose, single or two shots; a few received placebo; per-sample allocation not given. It was on day 63 after the first vaccine or placebo injection that samples were taken. Assay: immunoSEQ multiplex PCR; the TCRdb copy retains only in-frame clones and omits some. Counted here are around 320,000 clones, around four fifths occurring once; the ten biggest clones make up 2.1%. Sequencing was performed on peripheral blood, taken in a trial of Ad26.COV2.S vaccine versus placebo. These receptors were collected from a person aged 18 to 65 who received the Ad26.COV2.S COVID-19 vaccine or a placebo.

The chain combines TRBV10-3 with TRBJ1-1, with D possibly matching TRBD1 (5 bases). Deletions cut 6 bases from V and 1 base from J, with 12 bases between. Germline V gene lookup returns CDR1 ENHRY and CDR2 SYGVKD. The CDR3 consists of 14 residues. The chain's CDR3 is CAIREGSENTEAFF. As DNA, the CDR3 is TGTGCCATCAGAGAGGGGTCGGAGAACACTGAAGCTTTCTTT.

The V call is TRBV24-1, the J call TRBJ1-5; D unresolved. V lost 2 bases, J lost 7 bases, and 14 bases lay in between. In germline, CDR1 is KGHDR, CDR2 SFDVKD. The CDR3 totals 15 residues. The CDR3 DNA is TGTGCCACCAGTGATTCTAGGGCAGGCAGGCAGCCCCAGCATTTT. Translating it yields CATSDSRAGRQPQHF.

The J gene is TRBJ2-7, the V gene TRBV11-2; D is unclear. CDR3 length equals 13 residues. Looked up from germline, CDR1 is SGHAT and CDR2 is FQNNGV. The ends were cut back, 5 bases at V and 3 bases at J, with 11 bases in the middle. The CDR3 is CASSPRTLYEQYF. The DNA of the CDR3 is TGTGCCAGCAGCCCCCGGACGCTCTACGAGCAGTACTTC.